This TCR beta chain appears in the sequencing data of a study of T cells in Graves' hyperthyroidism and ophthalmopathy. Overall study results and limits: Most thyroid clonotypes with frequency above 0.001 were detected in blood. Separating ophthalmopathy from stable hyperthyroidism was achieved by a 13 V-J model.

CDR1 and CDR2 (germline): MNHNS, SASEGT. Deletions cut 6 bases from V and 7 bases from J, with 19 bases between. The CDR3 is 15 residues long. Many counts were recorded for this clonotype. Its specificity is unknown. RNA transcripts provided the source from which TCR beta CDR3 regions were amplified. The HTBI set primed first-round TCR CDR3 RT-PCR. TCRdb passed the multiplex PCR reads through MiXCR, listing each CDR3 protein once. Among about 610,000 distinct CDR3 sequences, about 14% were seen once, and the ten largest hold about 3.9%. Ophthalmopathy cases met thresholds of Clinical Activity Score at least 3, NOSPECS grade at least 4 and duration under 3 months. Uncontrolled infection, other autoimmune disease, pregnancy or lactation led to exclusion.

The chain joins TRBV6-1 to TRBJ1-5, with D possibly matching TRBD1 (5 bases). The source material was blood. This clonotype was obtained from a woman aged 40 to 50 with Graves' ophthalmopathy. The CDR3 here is CASSKTSGGSQPQHF. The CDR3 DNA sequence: TGTGCCAGCAGCAAAACATCGGGGGGTAGCCAGCCCCAGCATTTT.